The clone carrying this T cell receptor beta chain was counted only a few times. The antigen remains unidentified. This entry is derived from a study of PD-L1 blockade in urothelial cancer. Study-level information: Blood samples contained a median 141,255 T cells. Study-level results: By 3 weeks, tumor-associated blood clones had expanded more in durable-benefit patients.

Time point reported: pretreatment peripheral blood. Each patient's cancer was a locally advanced or metastatic urothelial carcinoma. The authors spiked synthetic TCR analog templates into each PCR. The repertoire was sequenced with immunoSEQ multiplex PCR; TCRdb's copy has only in-frame clones and lacks some. The sample consists of about 88,000 clones, 70% to 90% of them appearing once. This clonotype was sampled from a woman older than 75 with urothelial cancer. The sample here was PBMCs, taken around atezolizumab (anti-PD-L1) treatment.

This chain's CDR3 is CASTPSGGATQPQHF. The CDR3, as DNA: TGTGCCAGCACGCCCTCGGGGGGCGCGACTCAGCCCCAGCATTTT. The chain employs TRBV28 and TRBJ1-5; the D gene is possibly TRBD1 (6 bases). The V gene lost 7 bases and the J gene lost 6 bases, with 19 bases spanning the gap. CDR3 length equals 15 residues. Germline V CDR1 and CDR2: MDHEN, SYDVKM.